The 21 T cell receptor beta chains in this list originate from one sample, sequenced in a study of cytomegalovirus exposure and HLA in healthy donors. In the PCR, 60 Vbeta and 13 Jbeta primers were used. Some clones are missing from TCRdb's copy, which holds only in-frame ones; the method was immunoSEQ multiplex PCR. The sample contains 150,000 to 200,000 clones, about 80% of which appear only once. The sequenced material came from PBMCs. These receptors were collected from a woman younger than 35 in good health and CMV-seropositive.

The V gene is TRBV30, the J gene TRBJ2-3, with 9 bases that match TRBD2. The CDR3 consists of 16 residues. V lost 2 bases to trimming and J lost 5 bases; unmatched junction nucleotides: 11. Germline V gives CDR1 GTSNPN, CDR2 SVGIG (reference sequence). CDR3: CAWSKGTSGLKDTQYF. In DNA form, the CDR3 reads TGTGCCTGGAGTAAGGGCACTAGCGGGCTTAAAGATACGCAGTATTTT.

In its sample, this clone was seen a few times. The rearrangement links TRBV5-1 to TRBJ1-1; possible D gene TRBD1, 6 bases. Germline V gene sequence: CDR1 SGHRS, CDR2 YFSETQ. Trimming cost V 0 bases and J 9 bases, with 18 bases left between them. There are 15 residues in the CDR3. The CDR3 sequence is CASSLAYREIPQAFF. CDR3 coding DNA: TGCGCCAGCAGCTTGGCCTACAGGGAAATCCCACAAGCTTTCTTT.

The chain joins TRBV6-5 to TRBJ2-7; TRBD1 aligns across 8 bases. This CDR3 has 15 residues. The germline gives CDR1 MNHEY, CDR2 SVGAGI. V shed 5 bases, J shed 4 bases, and the junction held 10 bases outside the gene matches. CDR3 nucleotide sequence: TGTGCCAGCAGTCCAGACAGGGGACCCTCGTACGAGCAGTACGTC. Amino acid sequence: CASSPDRGPSYEQYV.

The rearrangement uses TRBV6-5 and TRBJ2-7, with 11 nucleotides matching TRBD1. CDR1 and CDR2 from the germline V gene are MNHEY and SVGAGI. The CDR3 sequence is 13 residues long. Trimming removed 6 bases from V and 6 bases from J; junction bases left unmatched: 4. CDR3 amino acids: CASRSGTGGEQYF. Here the CDR3 DNA reads TGTGCCAGCAGGTCTGGGACAGGGGGCGAGCAGTACTTC.

The gene calls are TRBV11-3 and TRBJ1-2; TRBD1 is a possible D gene (5 bases). Germline lookup yields CDR1 SGHNT and CDR2 YENEEA. V was pared by 3 bases and J by 13 bases, with 12 bases between. The CDR3 runs to 11 residues. The CDR3 nucleotides read TGTGCCAGCAGCTTCGCAGGGCCTGGCACCTTC. Residues: CASSFAGPGTF. The whole variable domain, filled in from reference TRBV11-3 and TRBJ1-2, reads EAGVVQSPRYKIIEKKQPVAFWCNPISGHNTLYWYLQNLGQGPELLIRYENEEAVDDSQLPKDRFSAERLKGVDSTLKIQPAELGDSAVYLCASSFAGPGTFGSGTRLTVV.

This clone was counted once. This rearrangement joins TRBV28 to TRBJ2-2; 8 bases agree with TRBD1. The CDR3 spans 16 residues. V lost 8 bases to trimming and J lost 7 bases; unmatched junction nucleotides: 15. From germline, CDR1 is MDHEN and CDR2 SYDVKM. CDR3 residues: CASGTNGQGIDGELFF. The CDR3 nucleotides are TGTGCCAGCGGGACCAATGGACAGGGTATTGACGGGGAGCTGTTTTTT.

The chain couples TRBV28 to TRBJ1-2; possibly TRBD1 for D (6 bases). V lost 8 bases, J lost 5 bases, and 18 bases lay in between. In germline, CDR1 is MDHEN, CDR2 SYDVKM. The CDR3 is made up of 14 amino acids. Written as DNA, the CDR3 is TGTGCCAGCCGACCCAGGGGCATCGAATATGGCTACACCTTC. It yields the protein CASRPRGIEYGYTF.

The gene calls are TRBV7-2 and TRBJ1-2; 8 nucleotides agree with TRBD1. Unmatched junction bases numbered 6, after V lost 5 bases and J lost 7 bases. The CDR3 has 13 amino acids. Germline loops: CDR1 SGHTA, CDR2 FQGNSA. The CDR3 coding sequence is TGTGCCAGCAGCGCGCAGGGGGCTGGTGGCTACACCTTC. The encoded protein is CASSAQGAGGYTF.

This chain links TRBV4-2 with TRBJ1-1; D perhaps matches TRBD1 (6 bases). V was shortened by 2 bases and J by 5 bases, with 21 bases between the two germline ends. The CDR3 covers 17 residues. Germline V gene sequence: CDR1 LGHNA, CDR2 YNFKEQ. The CDR3 DNA reads as TGTGCCAGCAGCCAAACCCTCGGCAGGGGTCGGTTAACTGAAGCTTTCTTT. Protein product: CASSQTLGRGRLTEAFF.

The CDR3 coding sequence is TGTGCCAGTAGTATGCCAGAGGGAGGGCAGTTCTTC. This translates into CASSMPEGGQFF. The chain recombines TRBV19 with TRBJ2-1, with D perhaps matching TRBD2 (6 bases). V was trimmed by 3 bases and J by 12 bases, leaving 12 bases between them. CDR3 size: 12 residues. Germline V gene sequence: CDR1 LNHDA, CDR2 SQIVND (reference sequence).

This chain uses TRBV5-4 with TRBJ1-2; possible D gene TRBD1, 5 bases. This CDR3 spans 15 amino acids. CDR1 and CDR2 (germline): SGHNT, YYREEE (reference sequence). V gave up 4 bases and J gave up 4 bases, with 17 bases separating them. CDR3 nucleotides: TGTGCCAGCAGCCAGAACGGGGGGTCCTTCTATGGCTACACCTTC. It is translated as CASSQNGGSFYGYTF.

The V call is TRBV5-1, the J call TRBJ1-2; 8 positions match TRBD1. V dropped 2 bases and J dropped 0; count of bases not matched to a gene: 9. Looked up from germline, CDR1 is SGHRS and CDR2 is YFSETQ. The length of the CDR3 is 17 residues. CDR3 in DNA: TGCGCCAGCAGCTTAGGCCAGGGGGCAGCATCTAACTATGGCTACACCTTC. It specifies CASSLGQGAASNYGYTF. The full variable domain, rest sourced from reference TRBV5-1 and TRBJ1-2, is KAGVTQTPRYLIKTRGQQVTLSCSPISGHRSVSWYQQTPGQGLQFLFEYFSETQRNKGNFPGRFSGRQFSNSRSEMNVSTLELGDSALYLCASSLGQGAASNYGYTFGSGTRLTVV.

V and J are TRBV5-1 and TRBJ1-2; D gene unclear. With 0 bases removed from V and 2 bases from J, the gap between germline ends came to 11 bases. Germline lookup yields CDR1 SGHRS and CDR2 YFSETQ. The CDR3 loop spans 15 amino acids. The CDR3 DNA reads TGCGCCAGCAGCTTGGCGCAGGATGGCAACTATGGCTACACCTTC. Amino acid sequence: CASSLAQDGNYGYTF. Supplemented by reference TRBV5-1 and TRBJ1-2, the full variable domain reads KAGVTQTPRYLIKTRGQQVTLSCSPISGHRSVSWYQQTPGQGLQFLFEYFSETQRNKGNFPGRFSGRQFSNSRSEMNVSTLELGDSALYLCASSLAQDGNYGYTFGSGTRLTVV.

As regards this clone: Relative to the germline gene, one junction end is altered; a read error may explain this. The chain combines TRBV2 with TRBJ2-7; 8 bases agree with TRBD1. The CDR3 is made up of 16 amino acids. Germline-derived CDR1 and CDR2 are SNHLY and FYNNEI. The CDR3 DNA follows: TGTGCCGGCAGTCTTACAGGGGGTGATGCCCGTTACGAGCAGTACTTC. Translated, it gives CAGSLTGGDARYEQYF. Full variable domain (missing parts from reference TRBV2 and TRBJ2-7): EPEVTQTPSHQVTQMGQEVILRCVPISNHLYFYWYRQILGQKVEFLVSFYNNEISEKSEIFDDQFSVERPDGSNFTLKIRSTKLEDSAMYFCAGSLTGGDARYEQYFGPGTRLTVT.

The chain has TRBV19 and TRBJ2-1, with D possibly matching TRBD1 (5 bases). This CDR3 spans 13 amino acids. V was pared by 7 bases and J by 9 bases, with 16 bases between. Germline lookup yields CDR1 LNHDA and CDR2 SQIVND (reference sequence). CDR3 nucleotides: TGTGCCAGTAAGAAGGACACCGCTCGTGAGCAGTTCTTC. Protein: CASKKDTAREQFF.

DNA for the CDR3: TGTGCCACCAGCAGAGGGGGACAGCAGGGATCGATGCCCCAGCATTTT. This translates into CATSRGGQQGSMPQHF. The chain joins TRBV15 to TRBJ1-5, with TRBD1 matching 7 bases. The ends lost 1 base at V and 9 bases at J; junction bases unmatched: 12. This CDR3 spans 16 amino acids. Germline lookup yields CDR1 LNHNV and CDR2 YYDKDF (reference sequence).

The V and J genes are TRBV6-5 and TRBJ1-1; a possible D gene is TRBD1 (5 bases). This CDR3 is 14 amino acids long. Germline V gene data show CDR1 as MNHEY and CDR2 as SVGAGI. Trimming left V 0 bases short and J 6 bases short, with 11 bases between. The CDR3, as DNA: TGTGCCAGCAGTTACTCGGGGCAGGGCGCTGAAGCTTTCTTT. It is translated as CASSYSGQGAEAFF.

J is TRBJ2-3 and V is TRBV4-2, with 9 bases matching TRBD2. There are 17 residues in the CDR3. Per the germline V gene, CDR1 is LGHNA and CDR2 is YNFKEQ. J gave up 2 bases and V 1 base, and 7 bases lay outside the gene matches. CDR3: CASSQGNSGGHTDTQYF. Here the CDR3 DNA reads TGTGCCAGCAGCCAAGGGAATAGCGGGGGCCACACAGATACGCAGTATTTT.

This clone has more than one count but fewer than ten. The chain combines TRBV5-4 with TRBJ1-1, with TRBD1 matching over 7 bases. The V gene's germline CDR1 is SGHNT and CDR2 YYREEE (reference sequence). The CDR3 loop spans 14 amino acids. J gave up 4 bases and V 4 bases, and 7 bases lay outside the gene matches. CDR3 sequence (DNA): TGTGCCAGCAGCCCACCCAGGGGGGTCACTGAAGCTTTCTTT. Residues: CASSPPRGVTEAFF.

This chain connects TRBV9 to TRBJ1-2; possibly TRBD1 for D (5 bases). V was shortened by 0 bases and J by 4 bases, with 13 bases between the two germline ends. The germline V gene encodes CDR1 SGDLS and CDR2 YYNGEE. The CDR3 runs 15 residues. Written as DNA, the CDR3 is TGTGCCAGCAGCGTAGAGCTAGGGACTGGCTATGGCTACACCTTC. It yields the protein CASSVELGTGYGYTF.

V and J are TRBV2 and TRBJ1-5, with D perhaps TRBD1 (5 bases). Per germline, CDR1 SNHLY and CDR2 FYNNEI. Between the trimmed V and J ends, which lost 2 bases and 4 bases, there was a span of 24 bases. This CDR3 comprises 19 residues. The CDR3 nucleotides read TGTGCCAGCAGTGAAAGGGACGGAGCCATGGGGAGGACAAATCAGCCCCAGCATTTT. Amino acids: CASSERDGAMGRTNQPQHF.